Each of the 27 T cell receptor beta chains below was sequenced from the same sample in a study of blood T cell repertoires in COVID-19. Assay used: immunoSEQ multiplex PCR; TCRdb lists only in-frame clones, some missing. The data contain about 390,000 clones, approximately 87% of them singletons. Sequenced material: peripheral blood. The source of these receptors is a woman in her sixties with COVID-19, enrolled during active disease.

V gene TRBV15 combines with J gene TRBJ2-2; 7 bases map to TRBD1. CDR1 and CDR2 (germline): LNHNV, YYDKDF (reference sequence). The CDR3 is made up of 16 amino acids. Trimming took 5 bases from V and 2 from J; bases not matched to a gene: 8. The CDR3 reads CATSFGNRGNTGELFF. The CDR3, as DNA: TGTGCCACCAGCTTCGGCAACAGGGGCAACACCGGGGAGCTGTTTTTT.

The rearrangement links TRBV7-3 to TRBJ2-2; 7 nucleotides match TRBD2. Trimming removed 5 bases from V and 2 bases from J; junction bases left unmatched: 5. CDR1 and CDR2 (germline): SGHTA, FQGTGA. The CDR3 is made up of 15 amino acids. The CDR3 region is CASSIGGRNTGELFF. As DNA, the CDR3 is TGTGCCAGCAGCATCGGCGGGAGAAACACCGGGGAGCTGTTTTTT.

The CDR3 sequence: CASSNPVPGSGDNQPQHF. In nucleotides, the CDR3 is TGTGCCAGCAGCAACCCCGTGCCGGGTTCAGGGGACAATCAGCCCCAGCATTTT. V gene TRBV21-1 combines with J gene TRBJ1-5; the table's D call of TRBD1 was not tested on the DNA. TRBV21-1 has pseudogene status. The length of the CDR3 is 18 residues.

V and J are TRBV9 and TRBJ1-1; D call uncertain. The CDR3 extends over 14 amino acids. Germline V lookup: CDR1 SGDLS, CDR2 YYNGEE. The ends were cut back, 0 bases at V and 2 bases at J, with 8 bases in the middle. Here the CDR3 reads CASSVVSGNTEAFF. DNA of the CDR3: TGTGCCAGCAGCGTAGTATCCGGTAACACTGAAGCTTTCTTT.

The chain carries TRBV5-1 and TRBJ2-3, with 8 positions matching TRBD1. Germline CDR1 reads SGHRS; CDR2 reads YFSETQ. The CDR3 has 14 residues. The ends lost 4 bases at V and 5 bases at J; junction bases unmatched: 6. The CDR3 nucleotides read TGCGCCAGCAGCGTTGCAGGGGGCCTAGATACGCAGTATTTT. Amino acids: CASSVAGGLDTQYF.

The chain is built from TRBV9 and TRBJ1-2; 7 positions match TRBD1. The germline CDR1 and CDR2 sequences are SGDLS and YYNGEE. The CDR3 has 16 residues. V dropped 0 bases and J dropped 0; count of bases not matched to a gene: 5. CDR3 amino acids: CASSVDGQATNYGYTF. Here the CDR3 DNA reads TGTGCCAGCAGCGTAGATGGACAGGCCACTAACTATGGCTACACCTTC.

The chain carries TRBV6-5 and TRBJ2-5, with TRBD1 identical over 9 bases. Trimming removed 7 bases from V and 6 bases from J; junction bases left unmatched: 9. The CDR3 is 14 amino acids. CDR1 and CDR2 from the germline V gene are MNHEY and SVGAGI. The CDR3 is CASTLDRGSKTQYF. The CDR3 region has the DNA TGTGCCAGCACCCTGGACAGGGGATCGAAGACCCAGTACTTC.

CDR3: CASSRQDLEAFF. Written as DNA, the CDR3 is TGTGCCAGCAGTCGACAAGATCTTGAAGCTTTCTTT. The chain is built from TRBV25-1 and TRBJ1-1; unclear D gene. Looked up from germline, CDR1 is MGHDK and CDR2 is SYGVNS. V was trimmed by 5 bases and J by 7 bases, leaving 11 bases between them. This CDR3 has 12 amino acids. The full variable domain, its missing parts supplied by reference TRBV25-1 and TRBJ1-1, is EADIYQTPRYLVIGTGKKITLECSQTMGHDKMYWYQQDPGMELHLIHYSYGVNSTEKGDLSSESTVSRIRTEHFPLTLESARPSHTSQYLCASSRQDLEAFFGQGTRLTVV.

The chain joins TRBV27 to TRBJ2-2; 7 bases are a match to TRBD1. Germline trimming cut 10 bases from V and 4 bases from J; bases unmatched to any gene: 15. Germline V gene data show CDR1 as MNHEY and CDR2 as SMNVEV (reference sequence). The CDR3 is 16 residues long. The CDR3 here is CATFPEGARITGELFF. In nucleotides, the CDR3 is TGTGCCACCTTTCCCGAGGGGGCGCGGATCACCGGGGAGCTGTTTTTT.

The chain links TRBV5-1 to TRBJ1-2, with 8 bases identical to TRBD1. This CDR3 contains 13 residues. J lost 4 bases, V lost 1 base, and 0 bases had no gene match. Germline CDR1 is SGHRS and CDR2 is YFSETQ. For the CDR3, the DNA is TGCGCCAGCAGCTTGCAGGGGGCCTATGGCTACACCTTC. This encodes CASSLQGAYGYTF.

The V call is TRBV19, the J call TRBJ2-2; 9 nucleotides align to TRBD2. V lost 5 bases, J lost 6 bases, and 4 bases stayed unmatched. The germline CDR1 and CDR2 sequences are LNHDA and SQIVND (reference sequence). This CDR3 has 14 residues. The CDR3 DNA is TGTGCCAGTAGTTCTAGCGGGGTATCCGGGGAGCTGTTTTTT. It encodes CASSSSGVSGELFF.

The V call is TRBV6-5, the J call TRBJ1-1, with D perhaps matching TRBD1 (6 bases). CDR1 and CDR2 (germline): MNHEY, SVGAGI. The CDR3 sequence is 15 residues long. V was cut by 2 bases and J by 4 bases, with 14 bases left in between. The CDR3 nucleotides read TGTGCCAGCAGTTACCGGGGGGCCCTACCCACTGAAGCTTTCTTT. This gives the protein CASSYRGALPTEAFF.

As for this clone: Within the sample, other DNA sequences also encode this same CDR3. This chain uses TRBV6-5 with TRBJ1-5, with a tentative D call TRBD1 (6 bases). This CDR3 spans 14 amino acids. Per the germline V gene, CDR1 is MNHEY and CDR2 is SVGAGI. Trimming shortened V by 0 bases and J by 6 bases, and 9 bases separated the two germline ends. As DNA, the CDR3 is TGTGCCAGCAGTTACTCGAGGGGGGGTCAGCCCCAGCATTTT. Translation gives CASSYSRGGQPQHF.

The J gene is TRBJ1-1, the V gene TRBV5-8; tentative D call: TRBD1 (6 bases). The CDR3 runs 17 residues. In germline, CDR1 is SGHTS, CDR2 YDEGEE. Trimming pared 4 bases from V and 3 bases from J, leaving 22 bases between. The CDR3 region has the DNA TGTGCCAGCAGCGGTGTTAACAGGGCTGAGGTTCACACTGAAGCTTTCTTT. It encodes CASSGVNRAEVHTEAFF.

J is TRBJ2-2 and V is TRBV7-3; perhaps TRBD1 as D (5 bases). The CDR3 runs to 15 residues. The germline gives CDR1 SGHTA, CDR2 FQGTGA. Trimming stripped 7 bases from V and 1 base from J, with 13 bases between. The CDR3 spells CASKNDRLNTGELFF. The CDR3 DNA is TGTGCCAGCAAGAACGACAGATTGAACACCGGGGAGCTGTTTTTT.

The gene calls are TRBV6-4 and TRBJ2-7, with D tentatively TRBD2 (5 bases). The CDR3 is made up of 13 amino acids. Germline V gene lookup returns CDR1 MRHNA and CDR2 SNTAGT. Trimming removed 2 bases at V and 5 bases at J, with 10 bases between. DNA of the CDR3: TGTGCCAGCAGTGACCGGTTCGGGAACGAGCAGTACTTC. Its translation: CASSDRFGNEQYF.

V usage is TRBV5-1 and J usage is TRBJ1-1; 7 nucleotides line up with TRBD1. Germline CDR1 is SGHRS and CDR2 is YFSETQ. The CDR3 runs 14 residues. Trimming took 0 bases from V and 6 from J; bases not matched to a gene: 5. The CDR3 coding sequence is TGCGCCAGCAGCTTGGTCGCAGGGGGACCTGAAGCTTTCTTT. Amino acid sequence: CASSLVAGGPEAFF. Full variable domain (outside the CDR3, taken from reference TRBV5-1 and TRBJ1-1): KAGVTQTPRYLIKTRGQQVTLSCSPISGHRSVSWYQQTPGQGLQFLFEYFSETQRNKGNFPGRFSGRQFSNSRSEMNVSTLELGDSALYLCASSLVAGGPEAFFGQGTRLTVV.

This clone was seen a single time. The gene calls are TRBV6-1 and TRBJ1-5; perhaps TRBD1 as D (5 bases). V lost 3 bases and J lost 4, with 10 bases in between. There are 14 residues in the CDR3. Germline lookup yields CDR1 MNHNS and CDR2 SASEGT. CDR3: CASSEFGGNQPQHF. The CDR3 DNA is TGTGCCAGCAGTGAGTTCGGGGGAAATCAGCCCCAGCATTTT.

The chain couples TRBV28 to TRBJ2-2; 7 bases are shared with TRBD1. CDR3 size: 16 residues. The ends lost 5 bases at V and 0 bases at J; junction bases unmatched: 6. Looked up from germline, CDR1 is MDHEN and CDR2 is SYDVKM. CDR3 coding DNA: TGTGCCAGCAGTGTGGGACAGATGACGAACACCGGGGAGCTGTTTTTT. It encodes CASSVGQMTNTGELFF.

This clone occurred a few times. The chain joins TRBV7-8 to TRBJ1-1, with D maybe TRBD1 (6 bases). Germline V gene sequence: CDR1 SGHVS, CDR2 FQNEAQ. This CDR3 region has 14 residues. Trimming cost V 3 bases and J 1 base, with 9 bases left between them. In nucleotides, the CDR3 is TGTGCCAGCAGCTTGGGACAACAGAACACTGAAGCTTTCTTT. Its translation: CASSLGQQNTEAFF. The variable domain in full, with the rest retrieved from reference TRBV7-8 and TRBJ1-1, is GAGVSQSPRYKVAKRGQDVALRCDPISGHVSLFWYQQALGQGPEFLTYFQNEAQLDKSGLPSDRFFAERPEGSVSTLKIQRTQQEDSAVYLCASSLGQQNTEAFFGQGTRLTVV.

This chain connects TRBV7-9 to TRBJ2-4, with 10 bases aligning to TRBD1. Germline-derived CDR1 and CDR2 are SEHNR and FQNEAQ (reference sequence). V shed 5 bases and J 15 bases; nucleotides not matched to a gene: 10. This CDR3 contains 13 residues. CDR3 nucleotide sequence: TGTGCCAGCAGCCCCCGGGACAGGGGTTTTATGTACTTC. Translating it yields CASSPRDRGFMYF.

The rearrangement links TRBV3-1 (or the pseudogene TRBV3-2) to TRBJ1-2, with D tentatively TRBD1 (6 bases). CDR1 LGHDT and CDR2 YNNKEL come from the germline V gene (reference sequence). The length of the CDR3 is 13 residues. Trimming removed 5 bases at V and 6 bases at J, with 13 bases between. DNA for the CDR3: TGTGCCAGCAGCTACAGGGAAGGGAATGGCTACACCTTC. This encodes CASSYREGNGYTF.

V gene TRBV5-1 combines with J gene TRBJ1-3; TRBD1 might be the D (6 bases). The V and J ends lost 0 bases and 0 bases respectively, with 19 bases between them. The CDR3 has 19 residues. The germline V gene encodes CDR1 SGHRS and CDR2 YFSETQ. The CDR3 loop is CASSLGGQLNGLSGNTIYF. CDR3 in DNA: TGCGCCAGCAGCTTGGGCGGACAGTTGAACGGGCTCTCTGGAAACACCATATATTTT. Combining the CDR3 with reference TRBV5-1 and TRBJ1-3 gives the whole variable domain KAGVTQTPRYLIKTRGQQVTLSCSPISGHRSVSWYQQTPGQGLQFLFEYFSETQRNKGNFPGRFSGRQFSNSRSEMNVSTLELGDSALYLCASSLGGQLNGLSGNTIYFGEGSWLTVV.

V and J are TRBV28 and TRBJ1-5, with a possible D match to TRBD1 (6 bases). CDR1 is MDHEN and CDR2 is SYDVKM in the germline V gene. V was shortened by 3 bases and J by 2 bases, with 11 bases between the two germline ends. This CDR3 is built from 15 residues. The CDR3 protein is CASSLPGAGNQPQHF. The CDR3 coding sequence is TGTGCCAGCAGTTTGCCAGGGGCTGGCAATCAGCCCCAGCATTTT.

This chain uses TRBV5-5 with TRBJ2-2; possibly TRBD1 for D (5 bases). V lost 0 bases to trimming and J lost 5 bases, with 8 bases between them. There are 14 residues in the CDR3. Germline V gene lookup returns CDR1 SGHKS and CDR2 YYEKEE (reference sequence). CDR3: CASSLARATGELFF. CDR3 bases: TGTGCCAGCAGCTTGGCCAGGGCGACCGGGGAGCTGTTTTTT.

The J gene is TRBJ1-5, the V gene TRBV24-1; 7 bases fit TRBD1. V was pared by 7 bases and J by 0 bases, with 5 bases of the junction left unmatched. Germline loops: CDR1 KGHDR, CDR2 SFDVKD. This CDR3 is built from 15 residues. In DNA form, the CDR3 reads TGTGCCACCAGCCAGGGACAGCTTAGCAATCAGCCCCAGCATTTT. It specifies CATSQGQLSNQPQHF.

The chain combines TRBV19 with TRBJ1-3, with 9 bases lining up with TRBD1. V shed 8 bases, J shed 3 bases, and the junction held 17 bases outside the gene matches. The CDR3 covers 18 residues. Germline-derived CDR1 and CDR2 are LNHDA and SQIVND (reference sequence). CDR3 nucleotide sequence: TGTGCCAGTGAACCCAGGACAGGGGCTCAAAGGCGTGGAAACACCATATATTTT. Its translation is CASEPRTGAQRRGNTIYF.